This T cell receptor beta chain is drawn from a study of T cells in Graves' hyperthyroidism and ophthalmopathy. Inclusion characteristics of ophthalmopathy patients comprised a Clinical Activity Score of at least 3, a NOSPECS grade of at least 4, and duration under 3 months. Study conclusions and caveats: The model's output predicted ophthalmopathy at a median of 6.5 months prior to onset.

RNA transcripts gave rise to amplified TCR beta CDR3 regions. Initially, a first-round RT-PCR of the TCR CDR3 employed the HTBI primer set. MiXCR, run by TCRdb on the multiplex PCR reads, gives a single entry per CDR3 protein. In the table there are under 250,000 distinct CDR3 sequences, approximately 23% of which are singletons. This clonotype was picked up many times. What it binds is unknown. Between the trimmed V and J ends, which lost 0 bases and 3 bases, there was a span of 15 bases. Germline V gene data show CDR1 as MGHRA and CDR2 as YSYEKL. This CDR3 is 16 amino acids long. This rearrangement joins TRBV4-1 to TRBJ2-7; maybe TRBD1 (6 bases). The receptor comes from a woman in her thirties or forties with Graves' ophthalmopathy. Sequences were obtained from blood. This chain's CDR3 is CASSQDPLARGYEQYF. As DNA, the CDR3 is TGCGCCAGCAGCCAAGACCCCCTAGCCAGGGGCTACGAGCAGTACTTC.